This T cell receptor (beta chain) was profiled in a study of blood T cells in healthy people across ages. The V end lost 1 base, the J end lost 14 bases, and 19 bases lay between the germline ends. The CDR3 is made up of 14 amino acids. The germline V gene encodes CDR1 SGHAT and CDR2 FQNNGV. Study-level findings and limits: Donor CMV infection status was unknown, possibly confounding age-related changes in expanded clonotypes.

Comment on this clonotype: Its target is unknown.

For the second PCR, which ran for about 7 to 12 cycles, a sample-barcoded 5' primer and a J-beta primer mix were used. Each TCR beta cDNA got a 12-nucleotide random molecular identifier. Via MiXCR, TCRdb re-called the 5' RACE reads, giving one row per CDR3 protein. The sample lists roughly 800,000 distinct CDR3 sequences; 50% to 65% were seen once. What was sequenced was blood. The clonotype was recovered from a man older than 75 in good health. The gene calls are TRBV11-2 and TRBJ2-3, with unresolved D. The CDR3 nucleotides are TGTGCCAGCAGCTTAGGGCTGGACCACAGATACGCGTATTTT. Translation gives CASSLGLDHRYAYF.